A single sample gave rise to the 25 T cell receptor beta chains below, sequenced in a study of post-analysis software for immune sequencing data. Study findings and constraints: In patients, about five TRBV segments were more frequent than in controls, with TRBV5-6, TRBV5-1 and TRBV20-1 among them.

These receptors lack a known antigen. cDNA libraries for TCR beta contained unique molecular identifiers. MiXCR, run by TCRdb on the PCR reads, gives a single entry per CDR3 protein. The table has roughly 650,000 distinct CDR3 sequences, over 45% seen once. Sequences were obtained from blood. These receptors came from a girl aged 2-10 years with multiple sclerosis.

This clonotype was counted ten times or more. The J gene is TRBJ2-1, the V gene TRBV6-5, with 9 bases that match TRBD2. Germline V gene lookup returns CDR1 MNHEY and CDR2 SVGAGI. The CDR3 length is 15 residues. With V trimmed by 6 bases and J by 3 bases, 6 bases remained unmatched. The CDR3 reads CASSLTSGSYNEQFF. DNA of the CDR3: TGTGCCAGCAGCTTGACTAGCGGAAGCTACAATGAGCAGTTCTTC.

The chain combines TRBV12-3 or TRBV12-4 with TRBJ2-1; TRBD2 is a possible D gene (5 bases). Trimming took off 3 bases at V and 10 bases at J, with 10 bases between the two ends. CDR3 size: 12 residues. The CDR3 coding sequence is TGTGCCAGCAGTTTGAGGGCAGCGGAGCAGTTCTTC. Translated, it gives CASSLRAAEQFF.

The V call is TRBV5-1, the J call TRBJ2-5, with D tentatively TRBD1 (6 bases). The germline gives CDR1 SGHRS, CDR2 YFSETQ. V was trimmed by 0 bases and J by 4 bases, leaving 13 bases between them. The length of the CDR3 is 15 residues. In DNA, the CDR3 is TGCGCCAGCAGCTTGGATGGGACAAGGGGAGAGACCCAGTACTTC. Amino acids: CASSLDGTRGETQYF.

J is TRBJ2-7 and V is TRBV7-9; D gene ambiguous. Trimming took off 5 bases at V and 1 base at J, with 15 bases between the two ends. The CDR3 sequence is 15 residues long. Germline CDR1 reads SEHNR; CDR2 reads FQNEAQ (reference sequence). CDR3 loop: CASSHDLDGSYEQYF. In DNA form, the CDR3 reads TGTGCCAGCAGCCATGACCTGGACGGGTCCTACGAGCAGTACTTC.

This clonotype came up a few times. The V gene is TRBV5-1, the J gene TRBJ1-2, with TRBD1 matching over 12 bases. Germline CDR1 and CDR2: SGHRS and YFSETQ. The CDR3 consists of 15 residues. Trimming cost V 5 bases and J 4 bases; bases outside gene matches: 6. CDR3 in DNA: TGCGCCAGCAGGAATCCGGGACAGGGGGCCTATGGCTACACCTTC. This translates into CASRNPGQGAYGYTF. Filled out from reference TRBV5-1 and TRBJ1-2, the complete variable domain reads KAGVTQTPRYLIKTRGQQVTLSCSPISGHRSVSWYQQTPGQGLQFLFEYFSETQRNKGNFPGRFSGRQFSNSRSEMNVSTLELGDSALYLCASRNPGQGAYGYTFGSGTRLTVV.

The chain recombines TRBV6-1 with TRBJ2-1, with D unclear. V lost 2 bases, J lost 8 bases, and 19 bases lay in between. The CDR3 is made up of 16 amino acids. Germline CDR1 and CDR2: MNHNS and SASEGT. The CDR3 nucleotides are TGTGCCAGCAGTGAACCGCCTAGTCGGTCAGGATATGAGCAGTTCTTC. Translation: CASSEPPSRSGYEQFF.

The chain employs TRBV3-1 and TRBJ2-5; TRBD2 is a possible D gene (5 bases). TRBJ2-7 explains the end of the DNA better; the J call may be wrong. Germline assignment: CDR1 LGHDT and CDR2 YNNKEL (reference sequence). This CDR3 is built from 14 residues. CDR3 protein: CASSQRGPFTEQYF. The CDR3 DNA follows: TGTGCCAGCAGCCAAAGAGGGCCCTTCACCGAGCAGTACTTC.

This clonotype was picked up a small number of times. V gene TRBV20-1 combines with J gene TRBJ2-7; 8 bases map to TRBD1. With V trimmed by 4 bases and J by 7 bases, 12 bases remained unmatched. The length of the CDR3 is 14 residues. Germline CDR1 is DFQATT and CDR2 is SNEGSKA (reference sequence). The CDR3, as DNA: TGCAGTGCTACCCAGGGGGCGCAAGGAGAAGAGCAGTACTTC. It specifies CSATQGAQGEEQYF.

V and J are TRBV20-1 and TRBJ1-2, with 8 nucleotides matching TRBD1. The CDR3 consists of 14 residues. V lost 1 base to trimming and J lost 8 bases; unmatched junction nucleotides: 9. The V gene's germline CDR1 is DFQATT and CDR2 SNEGSKA (reference sequence). The CDR3 DNA reads TGCAGTGCTAGAGTCCGGACAGGGAGTCTAGGCTACACCTTC. Amino acids: CSARVRTGSLGYTF.

This chain uses TRBV9 with TRBJ2-1; 11 nucleotides line up with TRBD2. V shed 0 bases, J shed 5 bases, and the junction held 1 base outside the gene matches. The germline V gene encodes CDR1 SGDLS and CDR2 YYNGEE. This CDR3 has 15 residues. The CDR3 DNA follows: TGTGCCAGCAGCGTAGAACTAGCGGGGGACAATGAGCAGTTCTTC. It translates to CASSVELAGDNEQFF.

This clonotype came up a few times. This chain uses TRBV20-1 with TRBJ2-3; TRBD2 agrees at 10 bases. Germline values: CDR1 DFQATT, CDR2 SNEGSKA (reference sequence). V shed 6 bases, J shed 1 base, and the junction held 4 bases outside the gene matches. The CDR3 loop spans 14 amino acids. As DNA, the CDR3 is TGCAGTGCCGATCTAGCGGGAGGCACAGATACGCAGTATTTT. It encodes CSADLAGGTDTQYF.

This clonotype has a handful of counts. The chain combines TRBV13 with TRBJ1-1; the match to TRBD1 covers 9 bases. The V and J ends lost 5 bases and 6 bases, in that order; junction bases with no gene match: 10. The CDR3 consists of 15 residues. The germline V gene has CDR1 PRHDT and CDR2 FYEKMQ (reference sequence). This CDR3 is CASSVRDRVGAEAFF. CDR3 coding DNA: TGTGCCAGCAGCGTCCGGGACAGGGTGGGAGCTGAAGCTTTCTTT.

The chain carries TRBV27 and TRBJ2-7; 9 bases agree with TRBD2. Germline V gives CDR1 MNHEY, CDR2 SMNVEV (reference sequence). With V trimmed by 6 bases and J by 4 bases, 13 bases remained unmatched. CDR3 length: 16 amino acids. In DNA form, the CDR3 reads TGTGCCAGCAGCGGGGTGGGAGCGGGAGGCATTTACGAGCAGTACTTC. It yields the protein CASSGVGAGGIYEQYF.

This chain joins TRBV11-2 and TRBJ2-1, with TRBD2 matching 7 bases. The CDR3 runs 16 residues. Germline V lookup: CDR1 SGHAT, CDR2 FQNNGV. V dropped 5 bases and J dropped 4; count of bases not matched to a gene: 11. CDR3 in amino acids: CASSPGLSSAYNEQFF. The CDR3, as DNA: TGTGCCAGCAGCCCGGGACTAAGCTCCGCTTACAATGAGCAGTTCTTC.

This clonotype was seen a few times. The chain employs TRBV5-1 and TRBJ1-2; D gene unclear. The CDR3 consists of 14 residues. Germline V lookup: CDR1 SGHRS, CDR2 YFSETQ. V was cut by 0 bases and J by 6 bases, with 12 bases left in between. The CDR3 nucleotides read TGCGCCAGCAGCTTGGTCGTGGGGAAGGATGGCTACACCTTC. Translated, it gives CASSLVVGKDGYTF.

The V gene is TRBV7-2, the J gene TRBJ2-1; 7 bases align to TRBD2. Germline-derived CDR1 and CDR2 are SGHTA and FQGNSA. This CDR3 contains 14 residues. J lost 13 bases, V lost 7 bases, and 16 bases had no gene match. The CDR3 DNA is TGTGCCAGCACTTCCCGGGACTATATCGAGACCCAGTTCTTC. This codes for CASTSRDYIETQFF.

For this clonotype: An end of the junction differs from the germline gene, which may be a read error. This chain connects TRBV12-3 or TRBV12-4 to TRBJ2-3; the D gene could be TRBD1 or TRBD2 (5 bases each). This CDR3 spans 14 amino acids. The CDR3 region is CASSSGAGTDAQYF. The CDR3 DNA reads as TGTGCCAGCAGTTCCGGGGCGGGCACAGATGCGCAGTATTTT.

This clonotype has a handful of counts. Its ends do not fully match the called genes, so a read error is possible. DNA of the CDR3: TGCAGTGCTGACAGGGAGAACACTGAGGCTTTCTTT. It is translated as CSADRENTEAFF. The chain uses TRBV20-1 and TRBJ1-1; 7 nucleotides line up with TRBD1. The length of the CDR3 is 12 residues. In germline, CDR1 is DFQATT, CDR2 SNEGSKA (reference sequence).

This clonotype has only a few counts. The V call is TRBV5-6, the J call TRBJ2-1; a weak D match, TRBD2 (6 bases). The ends were cut back, 7 bases at V and 0 bases at J, with 11 bases in the middle. The CDR3 contains 14 residues. Germline CDR1 is SGHDT and CDR2 is YYEEEE. CDR3 nucleotide sequence: TGTGCCAGCTTCGGGGGAGGCTCCTACAATGAGCAGTTCTTC. Protein product: CASFGGGSYNEQFF. The full variable domain, completed using reference TRBV5-6 and TRBJ2-1, is DAGVTQSPTHLIKTRGQQVTLRCSPKSGHDTVSWYQQALGQGPQFIFQYYEEEERQRGNFPDRFSGHQFPNYSSELNVNALLLGDSALYLCASFGGGSYNEQFFGPGTRLTVL.

The chain combines TRBV4-1 with TRBJ2-7; the D gene could be TRBD1 or TRBD2 (7 bases each). This CDR3 is 19 amino acids long. Per germline, CDR1 MGHRA and CDR2 YSYEKL. Trimming took off 0 bases at V and 2 bases at J, with 23 bases between the two ends. The CDR3 DNA follows: TGCGCCAGCAGCCAAGATCTAACAGGGGAGGGAGCCGGAGCCTACGAGCAGTACTTC. As protein: CASSQDLTGEGAGAYEQYF.

J is TRBJ2-7 and V is TRBV20-1; D is perhaps TRBD1 (5 bases). V was cut by 3 bases and J by 12 bases, with 27 bases left in between. Germline CDR1 and CDR2: DFQATT and SNEGSKA (reference sequence). The CDR3 is made up of 15 amino acids. CDR3 sequence (DNA): TGCAGTGCTAGCGGGCAGGGTGGTGTTATAGAGACCCCGTACTTC. Translated, it gives CSASGQGGVIETPYF.

V gene TRBV12-3 or TRBV12-4 combines with J gene TRBJ2-5; D ambiguous. The CDR3 totals 16 residues. The V end was cut by 5 bases, the J end by 5 bases, with 21 bases between. CDR3: CASSPTLGRAWETQYF. The CDR3 nucleotides are TGTGCCAGCAGTCCGACCCTAGGAAGGGCCTGGGAGACCCAGTACTTC.

This clonotype appeared a few times. The chain links TRBV30 to TRBJ2-1, with a tentative D call TRBD2 (6 bases). Germline CDR1 is GTSNPN and CDR2 is SVGIG (reference sequence). The CDR3 loop spans 11 amino acids. Trimming removed 0 bases from V and 13 bases from J, with 10 bases in between. CDR3 DNA sequence: TGTGCCTGGAGTGTACTAGCCGGCCAGTTCTTC. Its protein product is CAWSVLAGQFF.

The chain joins TRBV4-1 to TRBJ2-6, with D possibly TRBD1 on 5 matching bases. The CDR3 runs to 16 residues. The germline CDR1 and CDR2 sequences are MGHRA and YSYEKL. V was pared by 1 base and J by 1 base, with 8 bases between. The CDR3 spells CASSQVPGSGANVLTF. The CDR3 DNA sequence: TGCGCCAGCAGCCAAGTACCAGGGTCTGGGGCCAACGTCCTGACTTTC.

In its sample, this clonotype was seen a few times. The chain combines TRBV10-3 with TRBJ2-1, with 13 bases lining up with TRBD2. The CDR3 sequence is 16 residues long. Germline V gene lookup returns CDR1 ENHRY and CDR2 SYGVKD. J was trimmed by 5 bases and V by 6 bases; bases with no gene match: 7. The CDR3 DNA reads as TGTGCCATCAGGGGGACTAGCGGGGCATTCCACAATGAGCAGTTCTTC. Protein sequence: CAIRGTSGAFHNEQFF.